This T cell receptor beta chain is drawn from a study of T cell responses to AZD1222 COVID-19 vaccine (dated by TCRdb to the early 2020s). Notes on the research overall: TCR sequencing was performed for 230 to 250 trial participants, of whom around 210 were given two doses of AZD1222 and 26 were given two doses of MenACWY control vaccine. Trial participants were enrolled into age subgroups of 18-55, 56-69 and 70-plus years, which contained roughly 140, 27 and 60 TCR-sequenced participants, respectively.

About this clone: No antigen is known for it. Per-base quality was not reported, and no clone a single base away is much larger than it.

The germline V gene gives CDR1 as SQVTM and CDR2 as ANQGSEA. The germline V and J ends show losses of 4 bases and 5 bases respectively, and no gene match explains 2 bases of the junction. The CDR3 covers 13 residues, taking in both the cysteine and the phenylalanine. Only the CDR3 DNA stays, 39 bases, in frame from base 1. According to the study, the label for this sample's time point signals: about 28 days (+/-7) after the second vaccine dose. AZD1222 recipients with second doses at about 4 weeks or about 12 weeks were pooled, because spike-specific TCR depth and breadth did not differ between schedules. Vaccinee samples came from UK trials COV001 and COV002, including a single-blind randomized controlled phase 2/3 trial of AZD1222 (ChAdOx1 nCoV-19) in healthy adults. For TCRbeta chain sequencing, PBMC samples from trial participants were taken at day 0 and at day 28 after the second dose. Paper-wide results and their limitations: Conclusions about previously exposed vaccinees are limited because only six or seven AZD1222 recipients were SARS-CoV-2 seropositive at baseline. The 56-69-year group was small, and its depth increase did not reach significance, likely because of low power. Spike-specific TCR breadth and depth rose significantly after two AZD1222 doses compared with day 0 and with MenACWY recipients. Participants were mostly white British and included more females than males, and it was suggested by the authors that clonal diversity may have been underestimated. CD4 TCRs associated with the vaccine covered the entire spike protein, and the dominant responses were in regions 160-218 and 743-854. Reportedly, close to half of the unique spike-specific TCRs recognized epitopes lying outside the regions that are mutated in the B.1.351 and B.1.1.7 variants. Because no day 14 peak-response samples were available, repertoires were characterized only after the peak T cell response.

The CDR3 regions of human TCRbeta chains were subjected to immunosequencing. In the source study's methods: Repertoire TCRs were matched against a reference library of SARS-CoV-2-specific TCRs generated with the MIRA antigen-specificity platform. Breadth was defined as the fraction of unique TCRs that were SARS-CoV-2-associated, and depth was defined as the fraction of total T cells that were SARS-CoV-2-associated. Using the MIRA data, each spike-specific TCR was assigned both to the spike region to which the TCR was reactive and to a CD4 or CD8 class. Log10-transformed breadth and depth values were compared by one-way ANOVA with Sidak's multiple comparisons tests. Sourced from immuneACCESS, this table was stored by TCRdb with only in-frame sequences that have V and J called. A share of the clones is absent; for the studies checked, an unresolved V gene accounts for under half, and the remainder has no known explanation. D and trimming come from the DNA, and the V and J calls and clone size come from that table. The sample includes about 83,000 clones, with 80% to 95% observed a single time. Around 28% of the sample lies in the top ten.

This TCR came from an adult who received the AZD1222 COVID-19 vaccine. Here the chain combines TRBV29-1 and TRBJ2-4; TRBD1 aligns with 10 central bases. Source: peripheral blood, taken 28 days after the second AZD1222 dose. The nucleotide sequence is given as TGCAGCGTTGGGACAGGGGGGCAAAACATTCAGTACTTC. Its translation is CSVGTGGQNIQYF.